This T cell receptor beta chain was obtained from a study of blood T cell repertoires in COVID-19. On the study more broadly: The origin of the acute and convalescent COVID-19 samples was the United States, Italy and Spain.

The CDR3 is made up of 15 amino acids. The trim removed 11 bases at V and 3 bases at J, leaving 11 bases unmatched. Germline V gene lookup returns CDR1 ENHRY and CDR2 SYGVKD. The authors' processing: Estimation of nucleated cell counts was performed using reference gene primer amplification. Method: immunoSEQ multiplex PCR; TCRdb's copy keeps in-frame clones and lacks some. Clonal size and the V and J genes are those of that table, whereas D and trimming came from the DNA. Of approximately 230,000 clones listed, under 90% are singletons. Participants, roughly 18 to 90 years old, spanned about 26 US areas. Membership in each cohort depended on participant-reported clinical history.

The clonotype comes from a man aged 35 to 55 who had recovered from COVID-19. Specimen: PBMCs or T cells enriched from blood (not recorded which). The chain carries TRBV10-3 and TRBJ1-2; 11 nucleotides agree with TRBD1. CDR3 nucleotide sequence: TGTGCCGCTAACTCGGGACAGGGGGACGACTATGGCTACACCTTC. This sequence encodes CAANSGQGDDYGYTF.